This TCR beta chain was recovered during a study of CD8+ T cells in alopecia areata. About the research overall: Those patients who were treated received oral tofacitinib, which was given at 5 to 10 mg twice daily for moderate-to-severe alopecia areata.

Isolated RNA was reverse transcribed into cDNA used as the sequencing template. Libraries were prepared by immunoSEQ multiplex PCR; TCRdb keeps only in-frame clonotypes and omits some of them. The repertoire holds 160,000 or so clones, with around three fifths as singletons. Described treatment: oral pan-JAK inhibitor, 5-10 mg twice daily. From PBMCs, CD4+ and CD8+ T cells were sorted. Study-wide points: Tofacitinib significantly decreased scalp clonality and expanded CD8+ clones among top 100. Possibly as an HLA-related effect, TCR sharing across patients appeared less clear than in mice.

Notes on this clone: The antigen is undetermined.

CDR1 and CDR2 (germline): SNHLY, FYNNEI. The CDR3 has 13 amino acids. V lost 8 bases to trimming and J lost 2 bases; unmatched junction nucleotides: 6. This specimen consisted of CD4+ T cells sorted from blood, obtained at week 4, from a patient treated with tofacitinib. The V call is TRBV2, the J call TRBJ2-7; 7 bases line up with TRBD2. This sequence originates from a human donor with alopecia areata. The DNA of the CDR3 is TGTGCCAGCGTTAGCGGGTCAACCTACGAGCAGTACTTC. Translating gives CASVSGSTYEQYF.